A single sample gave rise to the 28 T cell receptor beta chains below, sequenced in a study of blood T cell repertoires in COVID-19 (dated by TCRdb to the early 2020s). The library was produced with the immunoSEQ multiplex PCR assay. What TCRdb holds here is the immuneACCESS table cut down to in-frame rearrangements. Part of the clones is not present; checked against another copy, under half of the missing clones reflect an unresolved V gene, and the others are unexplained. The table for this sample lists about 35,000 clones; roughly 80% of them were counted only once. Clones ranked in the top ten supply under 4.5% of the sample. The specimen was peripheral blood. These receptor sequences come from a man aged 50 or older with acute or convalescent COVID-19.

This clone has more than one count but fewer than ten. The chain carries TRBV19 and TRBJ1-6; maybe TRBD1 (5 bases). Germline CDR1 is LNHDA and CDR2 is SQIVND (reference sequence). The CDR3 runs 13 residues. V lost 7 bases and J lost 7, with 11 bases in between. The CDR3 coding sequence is TGTGCCAGTAATTCGGGACTGAATTCACCCCTCCACTTT. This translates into CASNSGLNSPLHF.

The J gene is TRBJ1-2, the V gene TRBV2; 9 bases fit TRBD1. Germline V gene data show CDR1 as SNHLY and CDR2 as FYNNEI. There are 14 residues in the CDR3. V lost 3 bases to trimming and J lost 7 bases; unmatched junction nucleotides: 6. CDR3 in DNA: TGTGCCAGCAGTGAGGAGGGGACAGGGCTTGGCTACACCTTC. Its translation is CASSEEGTGLGYTF.

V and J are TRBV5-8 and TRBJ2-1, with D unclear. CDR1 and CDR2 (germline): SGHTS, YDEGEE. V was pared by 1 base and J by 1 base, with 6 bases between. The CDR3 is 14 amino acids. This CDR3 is CASSLSGSYNEQFF. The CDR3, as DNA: TGTGCCAGCAGCTTGTCAGGATCCTACAATGAGCAGTTCTTC.

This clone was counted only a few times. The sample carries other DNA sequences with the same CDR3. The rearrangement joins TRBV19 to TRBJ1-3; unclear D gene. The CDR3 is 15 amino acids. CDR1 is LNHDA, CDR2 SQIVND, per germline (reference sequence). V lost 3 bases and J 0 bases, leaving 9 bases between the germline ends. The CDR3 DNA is TGTGCCAGTAGTATGGGCGCATACTCTGGAAACACCATATATTTT. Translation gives CASSMGAYSGNTIYF.

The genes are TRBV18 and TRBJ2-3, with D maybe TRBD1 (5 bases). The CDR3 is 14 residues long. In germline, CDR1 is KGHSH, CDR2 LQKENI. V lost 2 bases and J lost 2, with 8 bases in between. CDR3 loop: CASSPTDTTDTQYF. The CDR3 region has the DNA TGTGCCAGCTCACCAACGGACACCACAGATACGCAGTATTTT.

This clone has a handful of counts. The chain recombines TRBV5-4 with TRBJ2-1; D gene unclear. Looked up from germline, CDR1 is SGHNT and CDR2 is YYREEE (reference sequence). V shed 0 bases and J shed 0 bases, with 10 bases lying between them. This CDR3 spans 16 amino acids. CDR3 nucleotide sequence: TGTGCCAGCAGCTTGGGGTCCCTGAGCTCCTACAATGAGCAGTTCTTC. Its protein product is CASSLGSLSSYNEQFF.

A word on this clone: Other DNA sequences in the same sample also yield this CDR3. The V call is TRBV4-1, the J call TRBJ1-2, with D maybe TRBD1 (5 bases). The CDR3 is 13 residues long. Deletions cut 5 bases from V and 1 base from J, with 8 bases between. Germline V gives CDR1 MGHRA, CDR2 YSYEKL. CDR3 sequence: CASSFQGNYGYTF. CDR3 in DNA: TGCGCCAGCAGCTTCCAGGGTAACTATGGCTACACCTTC.

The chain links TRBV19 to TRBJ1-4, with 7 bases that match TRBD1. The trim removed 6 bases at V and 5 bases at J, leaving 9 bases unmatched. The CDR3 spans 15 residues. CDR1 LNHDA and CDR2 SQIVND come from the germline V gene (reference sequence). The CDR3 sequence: CASRTRDSGNEKLFF. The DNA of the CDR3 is TGTGCCAGTAGAACCCGGGACAGTGGAAATGAAAAACTGTTTTTT.

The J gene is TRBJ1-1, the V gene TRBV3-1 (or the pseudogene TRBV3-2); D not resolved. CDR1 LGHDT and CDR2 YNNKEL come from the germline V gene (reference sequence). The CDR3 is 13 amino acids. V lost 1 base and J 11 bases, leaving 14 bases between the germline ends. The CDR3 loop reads CASSQGSLGRAFF. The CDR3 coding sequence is TGTGCCAGCAGCCAAGGTTCTTTGGGCCGGGCTTTCTTT.

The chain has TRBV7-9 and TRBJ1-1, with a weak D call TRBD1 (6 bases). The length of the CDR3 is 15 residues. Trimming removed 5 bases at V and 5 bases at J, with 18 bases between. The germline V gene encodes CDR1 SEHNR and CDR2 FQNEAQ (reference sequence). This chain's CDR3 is CASSPWQGQYTEAFF. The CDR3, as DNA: TGTGCCAGCAGCCCATGGCAGGGGCAGTATACTGAAGCTTTCTTT.

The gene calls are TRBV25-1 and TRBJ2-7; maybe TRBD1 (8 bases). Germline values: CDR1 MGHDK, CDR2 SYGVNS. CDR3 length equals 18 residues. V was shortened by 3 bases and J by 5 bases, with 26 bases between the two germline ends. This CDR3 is CASSDLNLDREGSNEQYF. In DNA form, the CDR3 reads TGTGCCAGCAGTGACCTAAACCTGGACAGGGAGGGGAGCAACGAGCAGTACTTC.

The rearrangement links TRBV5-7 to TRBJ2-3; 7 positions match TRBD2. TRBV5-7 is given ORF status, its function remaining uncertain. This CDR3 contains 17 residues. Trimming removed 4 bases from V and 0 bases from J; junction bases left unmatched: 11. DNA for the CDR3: TGTGCCAGCAGCCCCCGTCGGGAGGATTCTAGCACAGATACGCAGTATTTT. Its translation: CASSPRREDSSTDTQYF.

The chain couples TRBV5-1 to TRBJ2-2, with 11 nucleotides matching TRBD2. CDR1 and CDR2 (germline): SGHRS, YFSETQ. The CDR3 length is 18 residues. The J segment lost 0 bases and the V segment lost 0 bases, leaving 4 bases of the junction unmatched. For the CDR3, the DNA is TGCGCCAGCAGCTTGGCCCTAGCGGGAGGAACGAACACCGGGGAGCTGTTTTTT. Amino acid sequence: CASSLALAGGTNTGELFF.

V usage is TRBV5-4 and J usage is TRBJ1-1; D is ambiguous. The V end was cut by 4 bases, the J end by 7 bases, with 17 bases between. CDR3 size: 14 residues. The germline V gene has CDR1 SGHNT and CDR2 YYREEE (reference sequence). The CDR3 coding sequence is TGTGCCAGCAGCCCTACTATGGCATCCAATGAAGCTTTCTTT. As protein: CASSPTMASNEAFF.

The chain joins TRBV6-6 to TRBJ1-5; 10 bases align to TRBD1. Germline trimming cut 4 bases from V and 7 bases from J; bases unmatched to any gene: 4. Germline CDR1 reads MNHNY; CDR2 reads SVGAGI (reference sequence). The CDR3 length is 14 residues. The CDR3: CASSLGQGRQPQHF. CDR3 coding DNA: TGTGCCAGCAGTTTGGGACAGGGGAGGCAGCCCCAGCATTTT.

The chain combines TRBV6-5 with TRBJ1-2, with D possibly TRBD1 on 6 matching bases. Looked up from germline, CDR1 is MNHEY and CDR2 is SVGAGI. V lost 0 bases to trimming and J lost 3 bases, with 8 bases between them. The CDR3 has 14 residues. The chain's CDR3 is CASSYSAGDYGYTF. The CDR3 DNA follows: TGTGCCAGCAGTTACTCTGCAGGGGACTATGGCTACACCTTC.

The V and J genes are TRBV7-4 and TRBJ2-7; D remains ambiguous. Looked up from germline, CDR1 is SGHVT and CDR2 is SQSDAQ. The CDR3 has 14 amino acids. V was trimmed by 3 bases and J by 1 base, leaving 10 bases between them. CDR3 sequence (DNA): TGTGCCAGCAGCTTGTACAGACCATCCTACGAGCAGTACTTC. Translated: CASSLYRPSYEQYF.

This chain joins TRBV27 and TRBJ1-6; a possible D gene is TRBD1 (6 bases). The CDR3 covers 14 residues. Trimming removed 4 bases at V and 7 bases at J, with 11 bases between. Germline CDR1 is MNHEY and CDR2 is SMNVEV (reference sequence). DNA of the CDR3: TGTGCCAGCAGTTGGGGCAGGGGCAATTCACCCCTCCACTTT. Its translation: CASSWGRGNSPLHF.

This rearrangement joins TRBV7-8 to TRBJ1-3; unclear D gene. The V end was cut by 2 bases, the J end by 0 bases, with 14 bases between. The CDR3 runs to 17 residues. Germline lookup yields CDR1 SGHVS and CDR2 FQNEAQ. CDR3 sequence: CASSLNFGAHSGNTIYF. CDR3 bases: TGTGCCAGCAGCTTAAACTTTGGAGCTCACTCTGGAAACACCATATATTTT.

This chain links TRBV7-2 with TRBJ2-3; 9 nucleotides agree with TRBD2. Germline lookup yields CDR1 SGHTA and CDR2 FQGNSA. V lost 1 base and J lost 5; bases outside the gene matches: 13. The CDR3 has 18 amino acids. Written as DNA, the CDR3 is TGTGCCAGCAGCTTAGTGTCGCCGCTAGCGGGGAAGGGAGATACGCAGTATTTT. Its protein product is CASSLVSPLAGKGDTQYF.

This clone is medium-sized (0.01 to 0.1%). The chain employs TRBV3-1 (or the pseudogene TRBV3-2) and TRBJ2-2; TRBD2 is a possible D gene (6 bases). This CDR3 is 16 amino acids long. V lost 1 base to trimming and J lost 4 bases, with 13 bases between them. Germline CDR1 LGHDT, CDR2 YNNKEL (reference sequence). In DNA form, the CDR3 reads TGTGCCAGCAGCCAAGTGGCTAGCGAGAGCACCGGGGAGCTGTTTTTT. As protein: CASSQVASESTGELFF.

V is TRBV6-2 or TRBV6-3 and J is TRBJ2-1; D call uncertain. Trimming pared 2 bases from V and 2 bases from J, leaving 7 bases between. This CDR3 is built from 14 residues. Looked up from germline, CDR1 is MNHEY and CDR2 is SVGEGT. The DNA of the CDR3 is TGTGCCAGCAGTTACCCGGGTACCTACAATGAGCAGTTCTTC. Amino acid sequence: CASSYPGTYNEQFF.

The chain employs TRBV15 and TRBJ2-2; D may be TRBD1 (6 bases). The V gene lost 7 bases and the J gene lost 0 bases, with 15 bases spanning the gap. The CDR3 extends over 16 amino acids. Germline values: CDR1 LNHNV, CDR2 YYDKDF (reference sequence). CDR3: CATNIGGLANTGELFF. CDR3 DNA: TGTGCCACCAACATAGGGGGTCTCGCGAACACCGGGGAGCTGTTTTTT. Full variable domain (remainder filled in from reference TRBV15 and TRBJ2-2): DAMVIQNPRYQVTQFGKPVTLSCSQTLNHNVMYWYQQKSSQAPKLLFHYYDKDFNNEADTPDNFQSRRPNTSFCFLDIRSPGLGDTAMYLCATNIGGLANTGELFFGEGSRLTVL.

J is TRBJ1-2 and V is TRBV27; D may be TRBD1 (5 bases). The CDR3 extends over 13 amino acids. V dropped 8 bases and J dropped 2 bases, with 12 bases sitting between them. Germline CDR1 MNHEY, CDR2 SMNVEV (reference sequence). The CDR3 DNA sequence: TGTGCCAGCGGACCTGACAGCAACTATGGCTACACCTTC. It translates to CASGPDSNYGYTF.

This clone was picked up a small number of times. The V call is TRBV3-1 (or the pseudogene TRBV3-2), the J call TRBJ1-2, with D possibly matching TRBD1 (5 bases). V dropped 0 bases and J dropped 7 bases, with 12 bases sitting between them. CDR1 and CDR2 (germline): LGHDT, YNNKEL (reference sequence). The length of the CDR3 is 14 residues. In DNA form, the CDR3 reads TGTGCCAGCAGCCAAGATGGAAGGGGTGCTGGCTACACCTTC. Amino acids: CASSQDGRGAGYTF.

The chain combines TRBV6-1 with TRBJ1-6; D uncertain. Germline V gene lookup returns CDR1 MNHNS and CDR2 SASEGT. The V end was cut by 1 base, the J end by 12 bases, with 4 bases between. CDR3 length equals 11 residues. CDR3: CASSEVQPLHF. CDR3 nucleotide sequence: TGTGCCAGCAGTGAAGTTCAACCCCTCCACTTT.

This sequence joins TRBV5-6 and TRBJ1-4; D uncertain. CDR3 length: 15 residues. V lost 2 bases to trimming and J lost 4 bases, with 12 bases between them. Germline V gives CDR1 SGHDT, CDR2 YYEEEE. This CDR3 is CASSLGLPYNEKLFF. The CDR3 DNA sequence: TGTGCCAGCAGCTTAGGACTGCCGTATAATGAAAAACTGTTTTTT. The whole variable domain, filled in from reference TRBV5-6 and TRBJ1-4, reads DAGVTQSPTHLIKTRGQQVTLRCSPKSGHDTVSWYQQALGQGPQFIFQYYEEEERQRGNFPDRFSGHQFPNYSSELNVNALLLGDSALYLCASSLGLPYNEKLFFGSGTQLSVL.

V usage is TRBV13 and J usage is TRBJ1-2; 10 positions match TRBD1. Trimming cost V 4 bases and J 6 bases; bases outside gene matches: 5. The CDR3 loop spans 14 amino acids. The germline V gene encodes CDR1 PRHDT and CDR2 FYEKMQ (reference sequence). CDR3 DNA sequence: TGTGCCAGCAGCTCCTGGGACAGGGGTGATGGCTACACCTTC. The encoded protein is CASSSWDRGDGYTF.